The 13 T cell receptor beta chains below were found in one sample sequenced in a study of T cells in tuberculosis. Clones were read by immunoSEQ multiplex PCR, and TCRdb kept only the in-frame ones, dropping some. The table shows about 23,000 clones, with nearly 97% occurring only once. The sequenced material came from PBMCs. The receptor set was obtained from a donor aged 10-30 years with latent tuberculosis or without tuberculosis infection.

The chain links TRBV21-1 to TRBJ1-2; the table gives TRBD1 as D, unverified against the DNA. TRBV21-1 is shown as a pseudogene. This CDR3 has 19 amino acids. The CDR3 sequence: CASSPRTGDRKPEGHGYTF. CDR3 bases: TGTGCCAGCAGCCCACGGACTGGGGACAGGAAGCCTGAGGGTCACGGCTACACCTTC.

The chain joins TRBV4-1 to TRBJ2-2; TRBD1 agrees at 10 bases. The V gene end was trimmed by 6 bases and the J gene end by 0 bases; junction bases not matched to a gene: 7. The CDR3 contains 17 residues. Germline V gives CDR1 MGHRA, CDR2 YSYEKL. DNA of the CDR3: TGCGCCAGCAGGAGCCTCGGACAGGGGGCGAACACCGGGGAGCTGTTTTTT. This encodes CASRSLGQGANTGELFF.

This rearrangement joins TRBV10-1 to TRBJ2-2; a weak D match, TRBD1 (5 bases). Trimming took 8 bases from V and 6 from J, leaving 10 bases between them. The germline V gene has CDR1 WNHNN and CDR2 SYGVQD (reference sequence). The CDR3 covers 12 residues. The CDR3 spells CASGAGPGELFF. CDR3 in DNA: TGCGCCAGCGGAGCAGGGCCCGGGGAGCTGTTTTTT.

The chain is built from TRBV2 and TRBJ2-3; 8 nucleotides line up with TRBD1. Germline V CDR1 and CDR2: SNHLY, FYNNEI. The CDR3 runs to 13 residues. J was trimmed by 6 bases and V by 9 bases; bases with no gene match: 8. The CDR3 coding sequence is TGTGCCAGAACCGGGACAGGTATGGATACGCAGTATTTT. Residues: CARTGTGMDTQYF.

This chain connects TRBV21-1 to TRBJ2-5; TRBD2, as called in the table, went unchecked against the DNA. TRBV21-1 is deemed a pseudogene. The CDR3 totals 21 residues. The CDR3 nucleotides are TGTGCCAGCAGCGCCCGGGGGGTAGCGGGGGGCCGCACCGGTGAGGTGGAGACCCAGTACTTC. It yields the protein CASSARGVAGGRTGEVETQYF.

DNA of the CDR3: TGTGCCAGCAGCTTAGGGGGTATGAACACTGAAGCTTTCTTT. Translating gives CASSLGGMNTEAFF. The V call is TRBV5-4, the J call TRBJ1-1, with a weak D call TRBD1 (6 bases). Trimming removed 2 bases at V and 0 bases at J, with 8 bases between. CDR3 length: 14 amino acids. The germline gives CDR1 SGHNT, CDR2 YYREEE (reference sequence).

The chain is built from TRBV4-1 and TRBJ1-5, with 8 bases that match TRBD1. V was pared by 3 bases and J by 7 bases, with 5 bases of the junction left unmatched. The CDR3 is 14 amino acids. Per the germline V gene, CDR1 is MGHRA and CDR2 is YSYEKL. CDR3: CASSQADRGQPQHF. The CDR3 DNA reads as TGCGCCAGCAGCCAGGCTGACAGGGGACAGCCCCAGCATTTT.

V usage is TRBV9 and J usage is TRBJ2-3; D is ambiguous. The germline V gene encodes CDR1 SGDLS and CDR2 YYNGEE. CDR3 length: 12 amino acids. Trimming shortened V by 3 bases and J by 3 bases, and 5 bases separated the two germline ends. The CDR3 loop reads CASSAVTDTQYF. The CDR3 nucleotides read TGTGCCAGCAGCGCTGTAACAGATACGCAGTATTTT.

This clone occurred a few times. The genes are TRBV11-2 and TRBJ2-2, with a possible D match to TRBD2 (6 bases). From germline, CDR1 is SGHAT and CDR2 FQNNGV. V shed 5 bases and J shed 2 bases, with 12 bases lying between them. The CDR3 has 15 residues. The CDR3: CASSPGTDNTGELFF. The CDR3 nucleotides are TGTGCCAGCAGCCCGGGGACTGATAACACCGGGGAGCTGTTTTTT. The complete variable domain, with remaining parts taken from reference TRBV11-2 and TRBJ2-2, reads EAGVAQSPRYKIIEKRQSVAFWCNPISGHATLYWYQQILGQGPKLLIQFQNNGVVDDSQLPKDRFSAERLKGVDSTLKIQPAKLEDSAVYLCASSPGTDNTGELFFGEGSRLTVL.

The chain links TRBV18 to TRBJ1-6, with 9 bases that match TRBD1. There are 14 residues in the CDR3. Trimming removed 5 bases from V and 7 bases from J; junction bases left unmatched: 3. The germline V gene has CDR1 KGHSH and CDR2 LQKENI. CDR3 sequence reads: CASSADRGNSPLHF. CDR3 nucleotide sequence: TGTGCCAGCTCAGCGGACAGGGGCAATTCACCCCTCCACTTT.

The chain uses TRBV4-1 and TRBJ2-5; the D gene is possibly TRBD1 (5 bases). CDR1 and CDR2 from the germline V gene are MGHRA and YSYEKL. Trimming cost V 1 base and J 1 base, with 13 bases left between them. The CDR3 is made up of 16 amino acids. CDR3 DNA sequence: TGCGCCAGCAGCCAAGTGGAGTTTGGGGCCCAAGAGACCCAGTACTTC. Translated: CASSQVEFGAQETQYF.

The V call is TRBV27, the J call TRBJ2-7, with a weak D call TRBD2 (7 bases). The CDR3 has 14 residues. Trimming took 6 bases from V and 2 from J, leaving 14 bases between them. Per germline, CDR1 MNHEY and CDR2 SMNVEV (reference sequence). The CDR3 here is CASRAGAGAYEQYF. The CDR3 bases are TGTGCCAGCAGGGCGGGGGCAGGAGCCTACGAGCAGTACTTC.

The chain has TRBV7-8 and TRBJ2-7; 11 nucleotides align to TRBD2. Germline trimming cut 3 bases from V and 10 bases from J; bases unmatched to any gene: 5. CDR3 size: 13 residues. Germline lookup yields CDR1 SGHVS and CDR2 FQNEAQ. In DNA form, the CDR3 reads TGTGCCAGCAGCTTCCTGGGACTAGCGGAACAGTACGTC. Its translation is CASSFLGLAEQYV.